These T cell receptor beta chains were read from a single sample in a study of blood T cell repertoires in COVID-19. The data were produced by immunoSEQ multiplex PCR, yet TCRdb's version contains in-frame clones alone and is incomplete. Of some 93,000 clones in the sample, approximately 80% were seen once. Sequenced sample: peripheral blood. The receptors here all came from a man in his 70s with acute or convalescent COVID-19. The CDR3 runs from the conserved cysteine through the conserved F or W. A D gene is named only where the DNA matches it firmly. Expanded clones get a size class; other rows say once, few or many, or leave the size out.

TRBJ2-3 TRBD2 few TRBV7-3 17 CASSLNPYSGNTDTQYF TGTGCCAGCAGCTTAAACCCATATAGCGGGAACACAGATACGCAGTATTTT
TRBJ2-1 TRBD2 . TRBV7-3 15 CASSLTSGSSNEQFF TGTGCCAGCAGCTTGACTAGCGGGAGCAGTAATGAGCAGTTCTTC
TRBJ2-3 . . TRBV28 14 CASSVWGEADTQYF TGTGCCAGCAGCGTTTGGGGGGAAGCAGATACGCAGTATTTT
TRBJ2-7 . . TRBV30 13 CASTGSYSYEQYF TGTGCCAGCACCGGGTCCTACTCCTACGAGCAGTACTTC
TRBJ2-7 . . TRBV30 14 CAWRANPYGYEQYF TGTGCCTGGAGAGCCAATCCCTACGGCTACGAGCAGTACTTC
TRBJ2-1 . . TRBV2 13 CASRLVEHNEQFF TGTGCCAGTCGGCTAGTTGAGCACAATGAGCAGTTCTTC
TRBJ1-2 TRBD1 few TRBV9 18 CASSPTLPGQGGDYGYTF TGTGCCAGCAGCCCCACCCTCCCTGGACAGGGAGGGGACTATGGCTACACCTTC
TRBJ1-5 . . TRBV16 17 CASSQIPAGVSNQPQHF TGTGCCAGCAGCCAAATCCCCGCAGGGGTCAGCAATCAGCCCCAGCATTTT
TRBJ2-2 TRBD1 . TRBV7-2 14 CASSSGTGFGELFF TGTGCCAGCAGCTCCGGGACAGGGTTCGGGGAGCTGTTTTTT
TRBJ1-1 . . TRBV12-3/TRBV12-4 11 CASKPGREAFF TGTGCCAGCAAGCCGGGGAGAGAAGCTTTCTTT
TRBJ2-5 . . TRBV11-3 17 CASSLGWSGGAQETQYF TGTGCCAGCAGCTTAGGCTGGTCCGGCGGAGCGCAAGAGACCCAGTACTTC
TRBJ1-1 TRBD1 . TRBV29-1 15 CSVEEGTGRTTEAFF TGCAGCGTTGAAGAAGGGACAGGGCGAACCACTGAAGCTTTCTTT
TRBJ1-3 TRBD1 . TRBV5-1 15 CASSLTGQAGNTIYF TGCGCCAGCAGCTTGACCGGACAGGCAGGAAACACCATATATTTT
TRBJ2-5 TRBD2 once TRBV24-1 15 CATSDSSGRRETQYF TGTGCCACCAGTGATTCTAGCGGGAGGCGTGAGACCCAGTACTTC
TRBJ1-2 . . TRBV6-5 14 CASKPNTNSYGYTF TGTGCCAGCAAACCTAATACCAACTCCTATGGCTACACCTTC
TRBJ1-2 . . TRBV6-6 12 CASRGAPYGYTF TGTGCCAGCAGAGGGGCGCCCTATGGCTACACCTTC
TRBJ1-3 . . TRBV18 16 CASSRSYGENGNTIYF TGTGCCAGCTCACGTAGTTACGGAGAGAATGGAAACACCATATATTTT
TRBJ2-5 TRBD2 once TRBV11-2 16 CASSFWTSGGQETQYF TGTGCCAGCAGCTTTTGGACTAGCGGGGGACAAGAGACCCAGTACTTC
TRBJ1-2 TRBD1 . TRBV6-5 15 CASRDNRDRGFGYTF TGTGCCAGCAGAGACAACCGGGACAGGGGGTTTGGCTACACCTTC
TRBJ1-6 . once TRBV5-1 13 CARTQGIHSPLHF TGCGCCAGGACACAGGGTATACATTCACCCCTCCACTTT
TRBJ2-3 TRBD1 . TRBV28 16 CASSPGGIEGTDTQYF TGTGCCAGCAGTCCAGGGGGCATAGAGGGCACAGATACGCAGTATTTT
TRBJ2-1 . . TRBV7-2 16 CASSLAIPVSYNEQFF TGTGCCAGCAGCTTAGCTATCCCAGTTTCCTACAATGAGCAGTTCTTC
TRBJ1-2 . . TRBV6-4 13 CASSAGLYGGYTF TGTGCCAGCAGTGCCGGTCTCTATGGTGGCTACACCTTC
TRBJ2-7 . . TRBV11-2 15 CASRPRGQGFYEQYF TGTGCCAGCAGGCCGCGGGGGCAGGGGTTTTACGAGCAGTACTTC
TRBJ1-5 . few TRBV2 14 CASRGGASNQPQHF TGTGCCAGCAGGGGAGGGGCTAGCAATCAGCCCCAGCATTTT
TRBJ1-5 TRBD1 . TRBV25-1 14 CASQMTGYNQPQHF TGTGCCAGCCAGATGACAGGGTACAATCAGCCCCAGCATTTT
TRBJ1-2 . few TRBV2 11 CASSEARGYTF TGTGCCAGCAGTGAAGCCAGGGGCTACACCTTC
TRBJ1-5 . . TRBV29-1 13 CSVGAGEDQPQHF TGCAGCGTTGGGGCAGGGGAAGATCAGCCCCAGCATTTT
TRBJ1-3 . . TRBV28 16 CASSLGQGSSGNTIYF TGTGCCAGCAGTTTAGGGCAGGGGAGCTCTGGAAACACCATATATTTT
TRBJ1-4 TRBD1 . TRBV18 15 CASSPGQARNEKLFF TGTGCCAGCTCACCGGGACAGGCTAGAAATGAAAAACTGTTTTTT
TRBJ1-2 TRBD1 . TRBV23-1 17 CASSPGQGRNANYGYTF TGCGCCAGCAGTCCGGGACAGGGGAGGAATGCCAACTATGGCTACACCTTC
TRBJ1-2 . . TRBV7-8 13 CASSLGGDYGYTF TGTGCCAGCAGCTTAGGGGGGGACTATGGCTACACCTTC
TRBJ2-7 . once TRBV28 13 CASSGGMLRGQYF TGTGCCAGCAGTGGAGGCATGCTTCGGGGGCAGTACTTC
TRBJ2-7 TRBD1 . TRBV18 18 CASSPPEMGTVSGYEQYF TGTGCCAGCTCACCACCTGAAATGGGGACAGTGAGTGGGTACGAGCAGTACTTC
TRBJ1-4 . . TRBV18 14 CASSPQGSNEKLFF TGTGCCAGCTCACCCCAGGGATCTAATGAAAAACTGTTTTTT
TRBJ1-5 . . TRBV5-5 14 CASSLTTRNQPQHF TGTGCCAGCAGCTTGACTACGAGGAATCAGCCCCAGCATTTT
TRBJ2-7 TRBD2 . TRBV7-2 13 CASSYHSGRWQYF TGTGCCAGCAGCTATCATAGCGGGAGATGGCAGTACTTC
TRBJ1-1 . . TRBV6-5 13 CASKPNMNTEAFF TGTGCCAGCAAGCCGAATATGAACACTGAAGCTTTCTTT
TRBJ2-7 TRBD2 few TRBV7-9 13 CASSSGLAYEQYF TGTGCCAGCAGCTCGGGACTAGCTTACGAGCAGTACTTC
TRBJ1-4 . . TRBV9 15 CASSSTGDPWEKLFF TGTGCCAGCAGCTCAACGGGGGACCCGTGGGAAAAACTGTTTTTT
TRBJ2-1 TRBD2 once TRBV3-1/TRBV3-2 16 CASSQDKTSGRARQFF TGTGCCAGCAGCCAGGATAAGACTAGCGGGAGGGCCCGTCAGTTCTTC
TRBJ2-1 TRBD1 . TRBV11-2 16 CASSLRGTGVTNEQFF TGTGCCAGCAGCTTAAGGGGGACAGGAGTTACTAATGAGCAGTTCTTC
TRBJ2-3 . . TRBV5-6 14 CASRAATSTDTQYF TGTGCCAGCCGAGCGGCTACTAGCACAGATACGCAGTATTTT
TRBJ2-3 . . TRBV25-1 15 CASSEYDSLTDTQYF TGTGCCAGCAGTGAATACGACAGTCTTACAGATACGCAGTATTTT
TRBJ1-4 . . TRBV14 14 CASSQHRQVEKLFF TGTGCCAGCAGCCAACACAGACAGGTGGAAAAACTGTTTTTT
TRBJ1-4 TRBD1 . TRBV5-4 14 CASSQGQYNEKLFF TGTGCCAGCAGCCAGGGACAGTATAATGAAAAACTGTTTTTT